A selection of T cell receptor beta chains follows, all from one sample in a study of T cell changes during pregnancy in multiple sclerosis. Sequenced by immunoSEQ multiplex PCR; TCRdb stores in-frame clones only, minus some. The repertoire holds 50,000 to 65,000 clones, more than 75% seen once, with around 2.9% in the top ten. This specimen consisted of CD8+ T cells from peripheral blood mononuclear cells, obtained before pregnancy. These receptors came from a female donor with multiple sclerosis, enrolled in a pregnancy study. CDR3s include the opening cysteine and the closing phenylalanine or tryptophan. Each record gives: J gene, D gene, clone size, V gene, CDR3 DNA, CDR3 protein. A D gene is named only where the DNA matches it firmly. Where a row states a size, it is once, few, many or the class of an expanded clone; other rows omit it.

>TRBJ2-5|-|-|TRBV7-9
TGTGCCAGCCTCGGGGAGACCCAGTACTTC
CASLGETQYF
>TRBJ2-3|TRBD2|-|TRBV7-3
TGTGCCAGCAGCCCCCGATCCGGACTAGTCGGTGATACGCAGTATTTT
CASSPRSGLVGDTQYF
>TRBJ1-4|-|once|TRBV5-1
TGCGCCAGCAGCCCGGGGGAGGCAACTAATGAAAAACTGTTTTTT
CASSPGEATNEKLFF
>TRBJ2-5|TRBD1|-|TRBV9
TGTGCCAGCAGCGTCGAGGGACAGGGTAGGGGAGAGACCCAGTACTTC
CASSVEGQGRGETQYF
>TRBJ2-1|-|-|TRBV11-2
TGTGCCAGCAGCTTCCCCTTGGAGGGACTGCCTACAAATGAGCAGTTCTTC
CASSFPLEGLPTNEQFF
>TRBJ1-2|-|-|TRBV4-1
TGCGCCAGCAGCCCGGCGGTCCCGGAAGGATATGGCTACACCTTC
CASSPAVPEGYGYTF
>TRBJ1-1|TRBD1|once|TRBV9
TGTGCCAGCAGCTTAGAGGGACAAGGGGGCTTTGGTGCTTTCTTT
CASSLEGQGGFGAFF
>TRBJ2-5|TRBD2|-|TRBV9
TGTGCCAGCAGCGTACCCTTGAGCGGGGGGGCCGAAGAGACCCAGTACTTC
CASSVPLSGGAEETQYF
>TRBJ1-1|-|-|TRBV19
TGTGCCAGTAGTATGGCGGCAGGAGGGAACACTGAAGCTTTCTTT
CASSMAAGGNTEAFF
>TRBJ2-7|-|-|TRBV9
TGTGCCAGCAGCCCCCGTTTCTCCTACGAGCAGTACTTC
CASSPRFSYEQYF
>TRBJ1-5|-|once|TRBV14
TGTGCCAGCAGCAATGGAGATCAGCCCCAGCATTTT
CASSNGDQPQHF
>TRBJ2-6|-|-|TRBV29-1
TGCAGCGTAATTTCCGCAGGGTACCAAGACTCTGGGGCCAACGTCCTGACTTTC
CSVISAGYQDSGANVLTF
>TRBJ1-1|-|-|TRBV7-2
TGTGCCAGCAGCTTATCCGGGGGGGTCACTGAAGCTTTCTTT
CASSLSGGVTEAFF
>TRBJ2-2|-|once|TRBV18
TGTGCCAGCTCACCATCGGACACCGGGGAGCTGTTTTTT
CASSPSDTGELFF
>TRBJ1-2|-|-|TRBV5-6
TGTGCCAGCAGCAGCGGGACCCATCGGGACGGCTACACCTTC
CASSSGTHRDGYTF
>TRBJ2-3|TRBD1|-|TRBV5-1
TGCGCCAGCAGCCCCCCAGACAGGGGGCCCACAGATACGCAGTATTTT
CASSPPDRGPTDTQYF
>TRBJ2-7|TRBD1|-|TRBV6-6
TGTGCCAGCAGTTACGCCCCCGGGACAGAGGACCACGAGCAGTACTTC
CASSYAPGTEDHEQYF
>TRBJ1-4|TRBD1|-|TRBV12-5
TGTGCTAGTGGGTGGACAGGGGCAGATCTCGGGGGTTGGGAACTGTTTTTT
CASGWTGADLGGWELFF
>TRBJ1-2|TRBD1|-|TRBV30
TGTGCCTGGGAGCCCCCGGGACAGGGAACCTATGGCTACACCTTC
CAWEPPGQGTYGYTF
>TRBJ2-7|TRBD1|-|TRBV30
TGTGCCTGGAGTCTGGACAGGGGGATTAGCTACGAGCAGTACTTC
CAWSLDRGISYEQYF
>TRBJ2-1|TRBD2|-|TRBV4-3
TGCGCCAGCAGCCAAGATTCCACGTTAACGGGGGGTTACAATGAGCAGTTCTTC
CASSQDSTLTGGYNEQFF
>TRBJ1-2|-|-|TRBV19
TGTGCCAGTAGTATAAGTCATCGCGGCAGTCGTAACTATGGCTACACCTTC
CASSISHRGSRNYGYTF